The source of this T cell receptor beta chain is a study of T cell changes during pregnancy in multiple sclerosis. There are 14 residues in the CDR3. Germline assignment: CDR1 MGHDK and CDR2 SYGVNS. Trimming took 5 bases from V and 8 from J; bases not matched to a gene: 7. Assay: immunoSEQ multiplex PCR; the TCRdb copy retains only in-frame clones and omits some. This table holds more than 60,000 clones, over 75% found once. This specimen consisted of peripheral blood, obtained before pregnancy. The TCR comes from a female donor with multiple sclerosis, enrolled in a pregnancy study. This chain connects TRBV25-1 to TRBJ1-2; TRBD1 matches at 11 bases. CDR3 in amino acids: CASSTGTGGEGYTF. The CDR3 DNA follows: TGTGCCAGCAGTACGGGGACAGGGGGGGAAGGCTACACCTTC.